Presented here are 31 T cell receptor beta chains from one specimen sequenced in a study of OX40 agonist ivuxolimab in advanced cancers. This table comes from immunoSEQ multiplex PCR, and its TCRdb copy is limited to in-frame clones, with some not included. The sample has more than 95,000 clones, around 90% seen once. The sequenced sample was CD4+ or CD8+ T cells sorted from blood, obtained in a trial of the OX40 agonist ivuxolimab. The receptor source for this set is an adult with an advanced solid tumor such as melanoma, head and neck, liver or kidney cancer.

The chain joins TRBV5-1 to TRBJ1-3; D is unclear. The germline V gene has CDR1 SGHRS and CDR2 YFSETQ. The CDR3 runs 16 residues. V shed 3 bases and J shed 0 bases, with 13 bases lying between them. CDR3: CASSSHPGSSGNTIYF. In nucleotides, the CDR3 is TGCGCCAGCAGCTCCCATCCAGGCAGCTCTGGAAACACCATATATTTT.

The chain links TRBV5-6 to TRBJ1-2, with TRBD1 identical over 7 bases. This CDR3 contains 13 residues. CDR1 and CDR2 (germline): SGHDT, YYEEEE. V was pared by 5 bases and J by 6 bases, with 7 bases of the junction left unmatched. The CDR3: CASRDRVVHGYTF. CDR3 DNA: TGTGCCAGCAGAGACAGGGTGGTGCATGGCTACACCTTC.

The rearrangement links TRBV7-2 to TRBJ1-2, with 9 bases matching TRBD1. V was pared by 3 bases and J by 8 bases, with 4 bases of the junction left unmatched. This CDR3 region has 13 residues. Germline CDR1 is SGHTA and CDR2 is FQGNSA. CDR3 sequence (DNA): TGTGCCAGCAGCTTGGGACAGGGTTCAGGCTACACCTTC. Amino acid sequence: CASSLGQGSGYTF.

This chain joins TRBV7-2 and TRBJ1-5; a weak D match, TRBD1 (5 bases). Germline V gives CDR1 SGHTA, CDR2 FQGNSA. V was clipped by 2 bases and J by 6 bases, with 11 bases between them. This CDR3 region has 14 residues. The CDR3 protein is CASSLSRDAQPQHF. The CDR3 region has the DNA TGTGCCAGCAGCTTAAGCAGGGACGCTCAGCCCCAGCATTTT. The variable domain in full, with the rest retrieved from reference TRBV7-2 and TRBJ1-5, is GAGVSQSPSNKVTEKGKDVELRCDPISGHTALYWYRQSLGQGLEFLIYFQGNSAPDKSGLPSDRFSAERTGGSVSTLTIQRTQQEDSAVYLCASSLSRDAQPQHFGDGTRLSIL.

V gene TRBV10-1 combines with J gene TRBJ1-1; D may be TRBD1 (6 bases). V dropped 0 bases and J dropped 10 bases, with 12 bases sitting between them. Germline V CDR1 and CDR2: WNHNN, SYGVQD (reference sequence). This CDR3 spans 13 amino acids. The CDR3 is CASSESGQNIAFF. CDR3 DNA sequence: TGCGCCAGCAGTGAGTCGGGACAAAACATAGCTTTCTTT.

The chain is built from TRBV12-1 and TRBJ2-3; the table names TRBD1, a call not compared with the DNA. TRBV12-1 is a pseudogene. CDR3 length: 15 residues. The CDR3 loop is CASRPGQGEPDTQYF. The CDR3 DNA sequence: TGTGCCAGCAGGCCAGGACAGGGTGAGCCAGATACGCAGTATTTT.

The chain couples TRBV5-1 to TRBJ2-3, with D maybe TRBD2 (5 bases). The CDR3 length is 15 residues. In germline, CDR1 is SGHRS, CDR2 YFSETQ. Trimming shortened V by 2 bases and J by 0 bases, and 10 bases separated the two germline ends. In DNA form, the CDR3 reads TGCGCCAGCAGCTTTCAAGGACTCAGCACAGATACGCAGTATTTT. Its translation is CASSFQGLSTDTQYF.

This rearrangement joins TRBV4-1 to TRBJ1-5; D ambiguous. The CDR3 has 16 amino acids. V was shortened by 1 base and J by 0 bases, with 10 bases between the two germline ends. CDR1 and CDR2 from the germline V gene are MGHRA and YSYEKL. The CDR3 here is CASSQGVTYSNQPQHF. As DNA, the CDR3 is TGCGCCAGCAGCCAAGGGGTAACCTATAGCAATCAGCCCCAGCATTTT.

The V gene is TRBV7-2, the J gene TRBJ2-2; 7 bases are a match to TRBD1. V was pared by 4 bases and J by 5 bases, with 4 bases of the junction left unmatched. This CDR3 contains 14 residues. CDR1 is SGHTA, CDR2 FQGNSA, per germline. The CDR3, as DNA: TGTGCCAGCAGCTCCGGGACAGTAACCGGGGAGCTGTTTTTT. As protein: CASSSGTVTGELFF.

This chain uses TRBV19 with TRBJ1-1, with TRBD1 identical over 9 bases. This CDR3 has 12 amino acids. V gave up 10 bases and J gave up 5 bases; unmatched junction bases: 5. Germline lookup yields CDR1 LNHDA and CDR2 SQIVND (reference sequence). The DNA of the CDR3 is TGTGCCACCGAGGGACAGGGAACTGAAGCTTTCTTT. This gives the protein CATEGQGTEAFF.

This clone appeared a single time. The chain combines TRBV5-1 with TRBJ1-5; tentative D call: TRBD1 (5 bases). There are 11 residues in the CDR3. Per germline, CDR1 SGHRS and CDR2 YFSETQ. V was clipped by 9 bases and J by 5 bases, with 9 bases between them. The DNA for the CDR3 is TGCGCCATACTGGGGGATCAGCCCCAGCATTTT. It translates to CAILGDQPQHF.

This clone was found once. The gene calls are TRBV5-4 and TRBJ1-2, with 8 bases lining up with TRBD1. Germline V gives CDR1 SGHNT, CDR2 YYREEE (reference sequence). Losses at the gene ends were 4 bases for V and 4 bases for J; bases not matched to a gene: 6. CDR3 length: 14 residues. This chain's CDR3 is CASSRGQESYGYTF. The CDR3 DNA sequence: TGTGCCAGCAGCCGGGGACAGGAGTCCTATGGCTACACCTTC.

V is TRBV5-1 and J is TRBJ2-3; D remains ambiguous. The V and J ends lost 0 bases and 1 base respectively, with 6 bases between them. Germline V lookup: CDR1 SGHRS, CDR2 YFSETQ. The CDR3 runs 14 residues. The CDR3 loop is CASSLAVGTDTQYF. Written as DNA, the CDR3 is TGCGCCAGCAGCTTGGCCGTTGGCACAGATACGCAGTATTTT. The complete variable domain, with remaining parts taken from reference TRBV5-1 and TRBJ2-3, reads KAGVTQTPRYLIKTRGQQVTLSCSPISGHRSVSWYQQTPGQGLQFLFEYFSETQRNKGNFPGRFSGRQFSNSRSEMNVSTLELGDSALYLCASSLAVGTDTQYFGPGTRLTVL.

V usage is TRBV7-2 and J usage is TRBJ1-6; 7 bases map to TRBD1. V shed 5 bases, J shed 5 bases, and the junction held 3 bases outside the gene matches. The germline CDR1 and CDR2 sequences are SGHTA and FQGNSA. This CDR3 has 14 amino acids. CDR3 protein: CASSLTGDNSPLHF. For the CDR3, the DNA is TGTGCCAGCAGCCTAACAGGGGATAATTCACCCCTCCACTTT.

CDR3 DNA: TGCGCCAGCAGCCAAGGGAACTACCCTTCGGGGGGGAGAGAGACCCAGTACTTC. Translating gives CASSQGNYPSGGRETQYF. The rearrangement joins TRBV4-3 to TRBJ2-5; 8 bases are shared with TRBD2. The V segment lost 1 base and the J segment 4 bases; nucleotides outside the gene matches: 14. The CDR3 spans 18 residues. The V gene's germline CDR1 is LGHNA and CDR2 YSLEER.

The chain couples TRBV28 to TRBJ1-1, with no clear D. This CDR3 has 12 amino acids. The germline gives CDR1 MDHEN, CDR2 SYDVKM. The V and J ends lost 3 bases and 0 bases respectively, with 2 bases between them. CDR3 in DNA: TGTGCCAGCAGTTTTATGAACACTGAAGCTTTCTTT. Protein: CASSFMNTEAFF.

This chain joins TRBV5-4 and TRBJ2-1; a weak D match, TRBD1 (6 bases). The length of the CDR3 is 14 residues. V was trimmed by 4 bases and J by 4 bases, leaving 12 bases between them. CDR1 and CDR2 (germline): SGHNT, YYREEE (reference sequence). CDR3 in amino acids: CASSKTGQYNEQFF. CDR3 coding DNA: TGTGCCAGCAGCAAAACGGGACAATACAATGAGCAGTTCTTC.

V and J are TRBV7-8 and TRBJ2-2; 11 positions match TRBD2. The CDR3 has 19 amino acids. Germline lookup yields CDR1 SGHVS and CDR2 FQNEAQ. After removal of 4 bases from V and 5 bases from J, the junction contained 15 bases not matched to a gene. This CDR3 is CASSSLGYSGGVRTGELFF. In DNA form, the CDR3 reads TGTGCCAGCAGCTCCCTTGGTTATAGCGGGGGGGTCCGGACCGGGGAGCTGTTTTTT.

The CDR3 loop is CASSPPLDRNEQFF. In DNA, the CDR3 is TGTGCCAGCAGTCCTCCGCTCGACCGGAATGAGCAGTTCTTC. The rearrangement links TRBV7-2 to TRBJ2-1; D gene ambiguous. Germline V gene lookup returns CDR1 SGHTA and CDR2 FQGNSA. The CDR3 sequence is 14 residues long. V shed 6 bases and J shed 7 bases, with 16 bases lying between them.

The CDR3 DNA reads TGTGCCAGCAGCTTGGGACAAGGCCAAGAGACCCAGTACTTC. Translating gives CASSLGQGQETQYF. The chain joins TRBV11-2 to TRBJ2-5; D is perhaps TRBD1 (6 bases). Germline V gives CDR1 SGHAT, CDR2 FQNNGV. The CDR3 length is 14 residues. Trimming took off 3 bases at V and 1 base at J, with 9 bases between the two ends.

The chain combines TRBV7-2 with TRBJ2-3; TRBD2 matches 8 bases. In germline, CDR1 is SGHTA, CDR2 FQGNSA. CDR3 size: 18 residues. The junction had 9 bases not matched to a gene; V was cut back by 1 base and J by 0 bases. The chain's CDR3 is CASSLGALAVTSTDTQYF. DNA of the CDR3: TGTGCCAGCAGCTTAGGGGCACTAGCGGTTACTAGCACAGATACGCAGTATTTT.

This clone occurred a few times. V usage is TRBV28 and J usage is TRBJ1-5; the D is unclear. Germline CDR1 reads MDHEN; CDR2 reads SYDVKM. V was trimmed by 6 bases and J by 7 bases, leaving 7 bases between them. The CDR3 spans 11 residues. The CDR3 loop reads CASSQWQPQHF. DNA for the CDR3: TGTGCCAGCAGCCAATGGCAGCCCCAGCATTTT.

The chain uses TRBV6-6 and TRBJ1-5; D gene ambiguous. Germline CDR1 is MNHNY and CDR2 is SVGAGI (reference sequence). Trimming removed 0 bases from V and 8 bases from J, with 8 bases in between. This CDR3 region has 13 residues. The chain's CDR3 is CASSYSSGEPQHF. The CDR3 DNA reads as TGTGCCAGCAGTTACTCATCCGGGGAGCCCCAGCATTTT.

The rearrangement links TRBV4-3 to TRBJ1-1; D not certain. From germline, CDR1 is LGHNA and CDR2 YSLEER. The length of the CDR3 is 14 residues. The V and J ends lost 0 bases and 11 bases respectively, with 16 bases between them. CDR3 sequence (DNA): TGCGCCAGCAGCCAAGATCGGCGACCGGCTGGCGCTTTCTTT. This sequence encodes CASSQDRRPAGAFF.

This clone was recorded only once. The CDR3 sequence: CASSLAGGQPQHF. For the CDR3, the DNA is TGTGCCAGCAGTTTAGCGGGAGGGCAGCCCCAGCATTTT. The rearrangement joins TRBV27 to TRBJ1-5; D not certain. V was shortened by 2 bases and J by 7 bases, with 9 bases between the two germline ends. Germline lookup yields CDR1 MNHEY and CDR2 SMNVEV (reference sequence). This CDR3 is built from 13 residues.

This clone was observed a single time. The chain uses TRBV29-1 and TRBJ2-6; D not certain. Germline V lookup: CDR1 SQVTM, CDR2 ANQGSEA. CDR3 size: 12 residues. The V end lost 7 bases, the J end lost 3 bases, and 7 bases lay between the germline ends. CDR3 nucleotide sequence: TGCAGCGCGTCAGGTGGGGCCAACGTCCTGACTTTC. This codes for CSASGGANVLTF.

The V call is TRBV7-2, the J call TRBJ2-2, with TRBD1 matching 11 bases. The germline V gene has CDR1 SGHTA and CDR2 FQGNSA. Trimming took 5 bases from V and 3 from J; bases not matched to a gene: 5. The CDR3 runs 16 residues. CDR3 region: CASSPGTGGHTGELFF. Here the CDR3 DNA reads TGTGCCAGCAGCCCGGGGACAGGGGGGCACACCGGGGAGCTGTTTTTT.

This chain joins TRBV10-3 and TRBJ2-2; 8 nucleotides align to TRBD1. CDR3 length: 16 residues. The V gene's germline CDR1 is ENHRY and CDR2 SYGVKD. With V trimmed by 6 bases and J by 1 base, 7 bases remained unmatched. CDR3 residues: CAISLPGGGNTGELFF. CDR3 bases: TGTGCCATCAGCCTACCAGGGGGCGGGAACACCGGGGAGCTGTTTTTT.

The rearrangement joins TRBV27 to TRBJ2-2; TRBD2 aligns across 7 bases. The CDR3 covers 17 residues. CDR1 is MNHEY, CDR2 SMNVEV, per germline (reference sequence). Trimming removed 2 bases from V and 2 bases from J; junction bases left unmatched: 8. DNA of the CDR3: TGTGCCAGCAGTTTAATCGTGACTAGCCGTAACACCGGGGAGCTGTTTTTT. Translated: CASSLIVTSRNTGELFF.

As DNA, the CDR3 is TGTGCCAGCCATCGTCCCGGCGAGGCCCTCCACTTT. Its protein product is CASHRPGEALHF. The chain uses TRBV18 and TRBJ1-6; D call uncertain. V gave up 8 bases and J gave up 14 bases, with 16 bases separating them. Germline values: CDR1 KGHSH, CDR2 LQKENI. The CDR3 contains 12 residues.

The chain combines TRBV19 with TRBJ2-5; 9 nucleotides align to TRBD2. Germline values: CDR1 LNHDA, CDR2 SQIVND (reference sequence). J was trimmed by 1 base and V by 3 bases; bases with no gene match: 3. This CDR3 has 15 amino acids. CDR3 DNA sequence: TGTGCCAGTAGTATTCGCGGGGGGGTCCAAGAGACCCAGTACTTC. The encoded protein is CASSIRGGVQETQYF.